Listed below are T cell receptor beta chains from one sample, sequenced in a study of blood T cell repertoires in COVID-19. Sequencing used immunoSEQ multiplex PCR; TCRdb keeps in-frame clones, though not all of them. Altogether some 130,000 clones are present, around nine tenths being singletons, with the ten largest covering about an eighth. What was sequenced was peripheral blood. The receptors were sampled from a woman in her seventies with COVID-19, enrolled during active disease. Both conserved end residues are part of each CDR3. Fields, in order: CDR3 length, V gene, J gene, D gene, clone size, CDR3 DNA, CDR3 protein. D genes are given only for firm matches. The size of a clone is reported for some rows only, either as once, few or many, or as a class for expanded clones.

>18|TRBV7-2|TRBJ2-2|.|.
TGTGCCAGCAGCCCACAACCCGCGGGACAGCAGAACACCGGGGAGCTGTTTTTT
CASSPQPAGQQNTGELFF
>14|TRBV30|TRBJ2-7|TRBD1|few
TGTGCCTGGAGCTTAGGGACAGAGATCTACGAGCAGTACTTC
CAWSLGTEIYEQYF
>15|TRBV7-2|TRBJ2-7|TRBD2|.
TGTGCCAGCAGCTTAGGGGCTAGCGGGGCCTACGAGCAGTACTTC
CASSLGASGAYEQYF
>13|TRBV6-5|TRBJ1-2|.|few
TGTGCCAGCAGTCGGGGAGCTAACTATGGCTACACCTTC
CASSRGANYGYTF
>12|TRBV5-1|TRBJ2-2|.|.
TGCGCCAGCGGAAGGGACTCCGGGGAGCTGTTTTTT
CASGRDSGELFF
>14|TRBV7-9|TRBJ2-7|TRBD1|.
TGTGCCAGCAGCTTAACAGGGGCCTCCTACGAGCAGTACTTC
CASSLTGASYEQYF
>15|TRBV11-1|TRBJ2-7|.|.
TGTGCCAGCAGCCTCCTCCGGCAGGGCGCCTACGAGCAGTACTTC
CASSLLRQGAYEQYF
>13|TRBV3-1/TRBV3-2|TRBJ1-5|.|.
TGTGCCAGCAGCCCGAACGACAACCAGCCCCAGCATTTT
CASSPNDNQPQHF
>15|TRBV18|TRBJ1-1|.|.
TGTGCCAGCTCACCGTCCGTAGGGATTGAGGGCTTGACTTTCTTT
CASSPSVGIEGLTFF
>14|TRBV5-1|TRBJ2-3|.|.
TGCGCCAGCACGCCCCGGGGGGCCCCAGATACGCAGTATTTT
CASTPRGAPDTQYF
>16|TRBV19|TRBJ2-1|TRBD2|.
TGTGCCAGTAGTATATTATCCGGGGGGGCAGGCAATGAGCAGTTCTTC
CASSILSGGAGNEQFF
>14|TRBV2|TRBJ2-5|TRBD1|.
TGTGCCAGCAGGCGGACAGGGGGATCGGAGACCCAGTACTTC
CASRRTGGSETQYF
>15|TRBV28|TRBJ1-5|TRBD1|once
TGTGCCAGCAGTCCAACCGGACAGGGCAATCAGCCCCAGCATTTT
CASSPTGQGNQPQHF
>12|TRBV2|TRBJ1-4|.|.
TGTGCCAGCAGTGAGCAGGGTGGAAAACTGTTTTTT
CASSEQGGKLFF
>13|TRBV2|TRBJ1-1|.|once
TGTGCCAGCAGTGGATTGACAGACATTGAAGCTTTCTTT
CASSGLTDIEAFF
>15|TRBV11-2|TRBJ2-7|.|once
TGTGCCAGCAGCTTAGATTTGTACGGCTCCTACGAGCAGTACTTC
CASSLDLYGSYEQYF
>14|TRBV28|TRBJ1-1|.|.
TGTGCCAGCAGTTTATTTCAGTCAGACACTGAAGCTTTCTTT
CASSLFQSDTEAFF
>15|TRBV2|TRBJ1-5|TRBD1|once
TGTGCCAGCAGTAGGGGGCCAGGGCTCAATCAGCCCCAGCATTTT
CASSRGPGLNQPQHF
>16|TRBV5-3|TRBJ2-2|.|.
TGTGCCAGAAGCTTCGGAGCGATCGCGAACACCGGGGAGCTGTTTTTT
CARSFGAIANTGELFF
>20|TRBV7-3|TRBJ2-1|TRBD2|.
TGTGCCAGCAGCTTAACGGGGGGACGGAGTAGCGGGCGGCGGTACAATGAGCAGTTCTTC
CASSLTGGRSSGRRYNEQFF
>15|TRBV18|TRBJ2-3|.|once
TGTGCCAGCTCACCGCGGGACAGAAACACAGATACGCAGTATTTT
CASSPRDRNTDTQYF
>16|TRBV28|TRBJ1-2|.|.
TGTGCCAGCACTCCAATACAGGGAAGTGAGCTCTATGGCTACACCTTC
CASTPIQGSELYGYTF
>15|TRBV19|TRBJ1-6|TRBD1|.
TGTGCCAGTAGTATGACGGGACAGCTAAATTCACCCCTCCACTTT
CASSMTGQLNSPLHF
>14|TRBV27|TRBJ2-7|.|.
TGTGCCAGCAGTTTATCGCCGCGGTCCTACGAGCAGTACTTC
CASSLSPRSYEQYF
>17|TRBV7-8|TRBJ1-1|.|.
TGTGCCAGCAGCCAAAGGAGGGGTATCAAGATGAACACTGAAGCTTTCTTT
CASSQRRGIKMNTEAFF
>14|TRBV30|TRBJ1-1|TRBD1|few
TGTGCCTGGACTATCGGACAGGGGAACACTGAAGCTTTCTTT
CAWTIGQGNTEAFF
>16|TRBV6-1|TRBJ2-2|.|.
TGTGCCAGCAGTGAACTCTGGACAGCATACACCGGGGAGCTGTTTTTT
CASSELWTAYTGELFF
>12|TRBV2|TRBJ1-5|.|.
TGTGCCAGCAGTGAAGTTATCCAGCCCCAGCATTTT
CASSEVIQPQHF
>13|TRBV3-1/TRBV3-2|TRBJ2-7|.|.
TGTGCCAGCAGCCAAGGTCAGGGCTACGAGCAGTACTTC
CASSQGQGYEQYF
>13|TRBV18|TRBJ1-2|.|.
TGTGCCACAGAGAGGATCTTTAACTATGGCTACACCTTC
CATERIFNYGYTF
>16|TRBV6-6|TRBJ2-1|.|.
TGTGCCAGCATTCGCGAGGGAGGGGGAACCTACAATGAGCAGTTCTTC
CASIREGGGTYNEQFF
>15|TRBV4-1|TRBJ1-3|.|few
TGCGCCAGCAGCCGCCGGGATTCCTCTGGAAACACCATATATTTT
CASSRRDSSGNTIYF
>13|TRBV12-5|TRBJ1-2|TRBD1|.
TGTGCTAGTGGCCGAGACAGGGCCACTGGCTACACCTTC
CASGRDRATGYTF
>17|TRBV30|TRBJ1-4|.|.
TGTGCCTCGAAAGCCTCCCGCGGATTCCCAACTAATGAAAAACTGTTTTTT
CASKASRGFPTNEKLFF
>14|TRBV6-5|TRBJ2-5|.|few
TGTGCCAGCAGTTACCCAGGTCCCGGAGAGACCCAGTACTTC
CASSYPGPGETQYF
>17|TRBV9|TRBJ2-3|.|.
TGTGCCAGCAGCCCCTACGGAGGGTGGCCTCGCACAGATACGCAGTATTTT
CASSPYGGWPRTDTQYF
>13|TRBV9|TRBJ2-7|.|.
TGTGCCAGCAGCGGGAGTTCTCTTCACGAGCAGTACTTC
CASSGSSLHEQYF
>15|TRBV7-9|TRBJ2-1|TRBD2|.
TGTGCCAGCAGCCATTTTAGCGGGCAGGACAATGAGCAGTTCTTC
CASSHFSGQDNEQFF
>15|TRBV27|TRBJ1-2|TRBD1|.
TGTGCCAGCAGAAAAACCGGGACAGGGTCCTATGGCTACACCTTC
CASRKTGTGSYGYTF
>13|TRBV5-1|TRBJ1-3|.|.
TGCGCCAGCAGCCCAGTTTCTGGAAACACCATATATTTT
CASSPVSGNTIYF
>13|TRBV19|TRBJ1-1|.|.
TGTGCCAGTAGTACGAACATGAACACTGAAGCTTTCTTT
CASSTNMNTEAFF
>14|TRBV28|TRBJ2-5|TRBD1|.
TGTGCCAGCAGCTGGGACAGGGGTTTGGAGACCCAGTACTTC
CASSWDRGLETQYF
>11|TRBV24-1|TRBJ1-1|.|.
TGTGCCACCAGTGATGCCCGGGTGGCTTTCTTT
CATSDARVAFF